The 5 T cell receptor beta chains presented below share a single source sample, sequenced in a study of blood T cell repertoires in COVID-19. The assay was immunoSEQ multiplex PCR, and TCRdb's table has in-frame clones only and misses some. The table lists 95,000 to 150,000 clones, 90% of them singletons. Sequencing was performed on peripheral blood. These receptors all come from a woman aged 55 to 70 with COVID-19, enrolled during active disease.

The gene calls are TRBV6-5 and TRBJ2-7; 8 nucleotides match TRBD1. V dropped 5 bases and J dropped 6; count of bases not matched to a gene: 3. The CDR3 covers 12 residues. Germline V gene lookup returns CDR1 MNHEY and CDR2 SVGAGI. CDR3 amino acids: CASSRTGSEQYF. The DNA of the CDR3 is TGTGCCAGCAGTCGGACAGGGAGCGAGCAGTACTTC.

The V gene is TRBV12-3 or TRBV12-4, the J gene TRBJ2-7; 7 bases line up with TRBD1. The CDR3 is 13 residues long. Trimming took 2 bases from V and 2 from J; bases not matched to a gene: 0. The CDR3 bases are TGTGCCAGCAGTTTAACAGGGGCCTACGAGCAGTACTTC. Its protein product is CASSLTGAYEQYF.

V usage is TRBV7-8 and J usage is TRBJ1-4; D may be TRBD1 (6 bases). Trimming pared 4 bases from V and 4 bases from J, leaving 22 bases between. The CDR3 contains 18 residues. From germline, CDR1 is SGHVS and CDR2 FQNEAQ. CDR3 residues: CASSSLGRGIGFNEKLFF. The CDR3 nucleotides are TGTGCCAGCAGCTCACTGGGCAGGGGCATTGGCTTTAATGAAAAACTGTTTTTT. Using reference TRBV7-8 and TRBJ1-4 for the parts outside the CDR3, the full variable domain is GAGVSQSPRYKVAKRGQDVALRCDPISGHVSLFWYQQALGQGPEFLTYFQNEAQLDKSGLPSDRFFAERPEGSVSTLKIQRTQQEDSAVYLCASSSLGRGIGFNEKLFFGSGTQLSVL.

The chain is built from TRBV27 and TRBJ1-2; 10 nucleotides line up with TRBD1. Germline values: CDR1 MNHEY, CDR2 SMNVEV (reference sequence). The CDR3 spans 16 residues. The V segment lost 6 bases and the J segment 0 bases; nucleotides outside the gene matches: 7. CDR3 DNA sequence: TGTGCCAGCAGATGGACAGGGGGGCCAGCTAACTATGGCTACACCTTC. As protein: CASRWTGGPANYGYTF.

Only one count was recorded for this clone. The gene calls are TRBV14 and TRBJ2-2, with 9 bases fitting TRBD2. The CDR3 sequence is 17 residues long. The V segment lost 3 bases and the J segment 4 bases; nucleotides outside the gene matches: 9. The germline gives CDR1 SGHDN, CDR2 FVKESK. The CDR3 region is CASSHGIAGDLTGELFF. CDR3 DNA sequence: TGTGCCAGCAGCCATGGGATAGCGGGGGACCTCACCGGGGAGCTGTTTTTT. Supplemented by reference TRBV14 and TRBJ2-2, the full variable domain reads EAGVTQFPSHSVIEKGQTVTLRCDPISGHDNLYWYRRVMGKEIKFLLHFVKESKQDESGMPNNRFLAERTGGTYSTLKVQPAELEDSGVYFCASSHGIAGDLTGELFFGEGSRLTVL.